A selection of T cell receptor beta chains follows, all from one sample in a study of blood T cell repertoires in COVID-19. The method was immunoSEQ multiplex PCR; TCRdb's version includes in-frame clones alone and lacks a portion of them. The sample has some 350,000 clones; almost 90% are singletons. Specimen: peripheral blood. The source is a man younger than 30 with active or convalescent COVID-19. CDR3s include the opening cysteine and the closing phenylalanine or tryptophan. The order of the fields is V gene, J gene, D gene, clone size, CDR3 protein, CDR3 DNA. The D gene is left open where the match is weak. Size values are once, few and many counts, or a class for expanded clones, and some rows have none.

TRBV4-3	TRBJ2-2	.	.	CASSQDLTAYTGELFF	TGCGCCAGCAGCCAAGATCTAACTGCGTACACCGGGGAGCTGTTTTTT
TRBV5-4	TRBJ1-3	TRBD1	.	CASSPGTAFSGNTIYF	TGTGCCAGCAGCCCCGGGACAGCCTTCTCTGGAAACACCATATATTTT
TRBV9	TRBJ2-2	TRBD2	.	CASSEPGLSAGELFF	TGTGCCAGCAGCGAACCGGGACTATCCGCCGGGGAGCTGTTTTTT
TRBV5-1	TRBJ2-5	.	once	CASSSVDRLETQYF	TGCGCCAGCAGCTCCGTAGACAGACTAGAGACCCAGTACTTC
TRBV28	TRBJ1-4	.	.	CALSSTNEKLFF	TGTGCCCTCTCGTCAACTAATGAAAAACTGTTTTTT
TRBV10-3	TRBJ1-1	.	.	CAISTGNTEAFF	TGTGCCATCAGTACAGGGAACACTGAAGCTTTCTTT
TRBV7-2	TRBJ1-3	TRBD1	.	CASSLGGWSGQGNTIYF	TGTGCCAGCAGCTTAGGGGGGTGGTCGGGACAGGGAAACACCATATATTTT
TRBV24-1	TRBJ1-2	TRBD1	.	CATSARGLNGYTF	TGTGCCACCAGTGCCAGGGGGCTAAATGGCTACACCTTC
TRBV7-9	TRBJ2-3	TRBD2	.	CASSLGLAGGATDTQYF	TGTGCCAGCAGCTTGGGACTAGCGGGAGGGGCAACAGATACGCAGTATTTT
TRBV6-2/TRBV6-3	TRBJ1-2	TRBD1	few	CASNPNLGQVIGYTF	TGTGCCAGCAACCCAAACCTAGGACAGGTCATTGGCTACACCTTC
TRBV11-3	TRBJ2-1	TRBD2	.	CASSLGSGRLWNEQFF	TGTGCCAGCAGCCTCGGCAGCGGGAGGTTGTGGAATGAGCAGTTCTTC
TRBV7-2	TRBJ2-7	TRBD2	.	CASSLRVSGRGSSYEQYF	TGTGCCAGCAGCTTAAGAGTTAGCGGGAGGGGGAGCTCCTACGAGCAGTACTTC
TRBV29-1	TRBJ2-1	TRBD2	.	CSVLAGGLNNEQFF	TGCAGCGTTTTAGCGGGAGGCCTTAACAATGAGCAGTTCTTC
TRBV4-1	TRBJ2-7	.	few	CASSHQDFIGSYEQYF	TGCGCCAGCAGCCACCAGGACTTTATAGGCTCCTACGAGCAGTACTTC
TRBV19	TRBJ1-2	.	.	CASRREGGGYGYTF	TGTGCCAGTCGCCGGGAGGGGGGAGGCTATGGCTACACCTTC
TRBV9	TRBJ1-6	.	.	CASSAGVIGNSPLHF	TGTGCCAGCAGCGCGGGAGTTATTGGGAATTCACCCCTCCACTTT
TRBV7-9	TRBJ2-7	TRBD2	.	CASSRHGTSNEQYF	TGTGCCAGCAGCCGACATGGGACTAGTAACGAGCAGTACTTC
TRBV15	TRBJ2-7	TRBD1	.	CATSRALSTGRYEQYF	TGTGCCACCAGCAGAGCCTTGTCGACAGGGCGCTACGAGCAGTACTTC
TRBV29-1	TRBJ2-1	TRBD2	.	CSAGGTSGYNEQFF	TGCAGCGCCGGGGGGACTAGCGGCTACAATGAGCAGTTCTTC